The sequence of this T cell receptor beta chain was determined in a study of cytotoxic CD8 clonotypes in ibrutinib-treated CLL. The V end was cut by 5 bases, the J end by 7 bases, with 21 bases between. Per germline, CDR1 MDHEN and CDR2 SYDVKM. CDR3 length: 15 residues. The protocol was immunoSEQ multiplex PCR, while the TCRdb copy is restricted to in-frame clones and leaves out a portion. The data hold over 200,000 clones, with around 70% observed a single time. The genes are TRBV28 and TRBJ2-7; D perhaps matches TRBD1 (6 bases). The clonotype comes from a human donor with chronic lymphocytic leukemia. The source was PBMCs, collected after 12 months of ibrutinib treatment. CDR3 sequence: CASSPPNRVWDEQYF. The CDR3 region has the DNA TGTGCCAGCAGTCCCCCCAACAGGGTCTGGGATGAGCAGTACTTC.